This paragraph covers one T cell receptor (beta chain) sequence. Its antigen is unidentified. The data belong to a study of T cell repertoires in cytomegalovirus infection. Study-level information: Matching HLA type, along with CMV infection, was indicated by public TCR beta signatures. General study findings and limits: Summed frequency of shared TCR beta families picked out CMV carriers who also had the relevant HLA. HLA-C-restricted CMV clonotypes gave the most frequent clonotype in two of eight donors.

TCRdb ran MiXCR on the reads and lists one entry per CDR3 protein. There are hundreds of thousands of distinct CDR3 sequences in the sample; around 32% occur only once, and roughly 15% lies in the top ten. CDR1 and CDR2 from the germline V gene are DFQATT and SNEGSKA (reference sequence). The V and J ends lost 1 base and 6 bases, in that order; junction bases with no gene match: 7. The CDR3 sequence is 15 residues long. Sequencing input: PBMCs. The origin of this receptor is a human donor in good health (CMV status not recorded). Some clones in this sample may be carry-over from other donors' samples. The genes are TRBV20-1 and TRBJ2-5; the match to TRBD2 covers 11 bases. The CDR3 loop reads CSARVTTSGEKTQYF. The CDR3, as DNA: TGCAGTGCTAGAGTCACGACTAGCGGGGAAAAGACCCAGTACTTC.